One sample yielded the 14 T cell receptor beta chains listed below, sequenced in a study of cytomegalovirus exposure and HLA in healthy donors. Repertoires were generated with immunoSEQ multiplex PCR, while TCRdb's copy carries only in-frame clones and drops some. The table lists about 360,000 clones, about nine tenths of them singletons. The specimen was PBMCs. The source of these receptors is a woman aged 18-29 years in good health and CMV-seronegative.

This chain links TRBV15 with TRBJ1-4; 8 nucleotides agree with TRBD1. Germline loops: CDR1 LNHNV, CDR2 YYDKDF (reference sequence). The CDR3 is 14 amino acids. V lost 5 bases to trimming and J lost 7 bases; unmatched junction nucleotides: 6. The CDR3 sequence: CATSGTDRGEKLFF. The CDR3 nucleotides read TGTGCCACCAGCGGAACCGACAGGGGTGAAAAACTGTTTTTT.

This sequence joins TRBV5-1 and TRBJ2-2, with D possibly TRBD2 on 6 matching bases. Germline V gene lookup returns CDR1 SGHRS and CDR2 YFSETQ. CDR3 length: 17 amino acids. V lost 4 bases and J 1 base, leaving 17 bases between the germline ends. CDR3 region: CASSPTAAAGNTGELFF. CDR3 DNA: TGCGCCAGCAGCCCTACGGCGGCAGCGGGGAACACCGGGGAGCTGTTTTTT.

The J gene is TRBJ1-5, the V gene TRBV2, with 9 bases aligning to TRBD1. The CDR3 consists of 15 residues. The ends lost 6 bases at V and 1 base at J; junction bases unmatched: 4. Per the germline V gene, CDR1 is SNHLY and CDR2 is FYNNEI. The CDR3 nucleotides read TGTGCCAGCAGAAGGACAGGGGAAAGCAATCAGCCCCAGCATTTT. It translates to CASRRTGESNQPQHF.

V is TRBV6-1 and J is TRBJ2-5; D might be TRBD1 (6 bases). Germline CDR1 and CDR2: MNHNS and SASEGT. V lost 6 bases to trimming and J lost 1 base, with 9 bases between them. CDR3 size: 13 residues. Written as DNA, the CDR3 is TGTGCCAGCAGCGGGACATCCCAAGAGACCCAGTACTTC. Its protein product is CASSGTSQETQYF.

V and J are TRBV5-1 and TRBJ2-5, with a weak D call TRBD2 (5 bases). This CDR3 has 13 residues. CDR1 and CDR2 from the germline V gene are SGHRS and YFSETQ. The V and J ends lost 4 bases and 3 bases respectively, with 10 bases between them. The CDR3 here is CASSGTREETQYF. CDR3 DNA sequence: TGCGCCAGCAGCGGTACTAGGGAAGAGACCCAGTACTTC.

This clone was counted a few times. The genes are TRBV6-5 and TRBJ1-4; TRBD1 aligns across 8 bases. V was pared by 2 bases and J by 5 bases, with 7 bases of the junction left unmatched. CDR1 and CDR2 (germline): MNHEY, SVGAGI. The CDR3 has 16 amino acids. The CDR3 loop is CASSYLTTGANEKLFF. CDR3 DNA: TGTGCCAGCAGTTACCTAACGACAGGGGCGAATGAAAAACTGTTTTTT.

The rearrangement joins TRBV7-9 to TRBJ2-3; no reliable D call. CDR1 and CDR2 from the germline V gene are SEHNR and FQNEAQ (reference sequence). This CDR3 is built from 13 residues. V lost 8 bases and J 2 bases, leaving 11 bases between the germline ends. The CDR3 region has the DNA TGTGCCAGCGGCGGCGGTCCCACAGATACGCAGTATTTT. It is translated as CASGGGPTDTQYF.

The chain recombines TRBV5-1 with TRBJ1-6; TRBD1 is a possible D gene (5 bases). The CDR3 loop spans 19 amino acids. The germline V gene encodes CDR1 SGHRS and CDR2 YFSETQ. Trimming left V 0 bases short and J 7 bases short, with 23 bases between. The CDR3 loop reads CASSLEAGSGTPGNSPLHF. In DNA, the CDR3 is TGCGCCAGCAGCTTGGAGGCCGGAAGTGGGACTCCGGGGAATTCACCCCTCCACTTT.

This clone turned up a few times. CDR3 residues: CASRGTGNTEAFF. The CDR3, as DNA: TGTGCCAGCAGGGGGACAGGGAACACTGAAGCTTTCTTT. The chain recombines TRBV9 with TRBJ1-1, with 8 bases fitting TRBD1. This CDR3 is 13 amino acids long. The V segment lost 5 bases and the J segment 1 base; nucleotides outside the gene matches: 1. Looked up from germline, CDR1 is SGDLS and CDR2 is YYNGEE.

The CDR3 loop is CASSPRQQNTEAFF. The CDR3 DNA reads as TGCGCCAGCAGCCCGAGACAGCAGAACACTGAAGCTTTCTTT. The genes are TRBV5-1 and TRBJ1-1; D possibly corresponds to TRBD1 (5 bases). V lost 4 bases and J 1 base, leaving 11 bases between the germline ends. The CDR3 length is 14 residues. Germline V gene lookup returns CDR1 SGHRS and CDR2 YFSETQ.

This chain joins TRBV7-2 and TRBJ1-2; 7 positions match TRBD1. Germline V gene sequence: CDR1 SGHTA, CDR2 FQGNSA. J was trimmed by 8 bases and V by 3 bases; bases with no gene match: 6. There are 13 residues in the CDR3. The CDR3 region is CASSFSRTGGYTF. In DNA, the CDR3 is TGTGCCAGCAGCTTCTCCCGGACAGGCGGCTACACCTTC. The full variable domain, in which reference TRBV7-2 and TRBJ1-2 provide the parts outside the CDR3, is GAGVSQSPSNKVTEKGKDVELRCDPISGHTALYWYRQSLGQGLEFLIYFQGNSAPDKSGLPSDRFSAERTGGSVSTLTIQRTQQEDSAVYLCASSFSRTGGYTFGSGTRLTVV.

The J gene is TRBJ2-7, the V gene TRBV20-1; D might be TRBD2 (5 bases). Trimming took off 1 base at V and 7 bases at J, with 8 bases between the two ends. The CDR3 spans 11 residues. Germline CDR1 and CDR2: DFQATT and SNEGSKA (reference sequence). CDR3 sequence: CSARGRLEQYF. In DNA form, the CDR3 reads TGCAGTGCTAGAGGCCGACTAGAGCAGTACTTC.

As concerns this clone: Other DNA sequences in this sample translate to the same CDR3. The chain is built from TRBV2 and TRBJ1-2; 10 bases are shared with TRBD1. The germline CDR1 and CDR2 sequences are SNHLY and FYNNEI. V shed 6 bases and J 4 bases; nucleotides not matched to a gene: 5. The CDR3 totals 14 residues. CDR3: CASSSGTGAYGYTF. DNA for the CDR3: TGTGCCAGCAGCTCCGGGACAGGGGCCTATGGCTACACCTTC.

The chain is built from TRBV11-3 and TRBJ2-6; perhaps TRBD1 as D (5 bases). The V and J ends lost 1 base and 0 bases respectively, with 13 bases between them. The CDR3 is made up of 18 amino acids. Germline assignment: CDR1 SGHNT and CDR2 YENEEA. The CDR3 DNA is TGTGCCAGCAGCTTAGGGGCAGGGAAAAGCTCTGGGGCCAACGTCCTGACTTTC. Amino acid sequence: CASSLGAGKSSGANVLTF.